This TCR beta chain originates from a study of shared clonotypes between healthy human individuals. Points from the study as a whole: Naive CD4 clonotypes overlapped across a handful of donors at approximately 5%.

This CDR3 has 15 amino acids. Losses at the gene ends were 1 base for V and 5 bases for J; bases not matched to a gene: 7. CDR1 and CDR2 (germline): SGHNT, YENEEA. It was across several immunoSEQ plates that each subset's genomic DNA was evenly split. Original data processing: ImmunoSEQ yielded junction-only sequences lacking quality scores, so filtering differed. TCRdb's copy holds only in-frame clones and misses some; the assay was immunoSEQ multiplex PCR. V, J and clone size were drawn from that table, and D and trimming were deduced from the DNA. The repertoire holds 85,000 to 100,000 clones, with roughly two thirds as singletons. Notes on this clone: As yet, its antigen is unknown.

The rearrangement joins TRBV11-3 to TRBJ2-5; 7 nucleotides match TRBD2. What was sequenced was memory CD8+ T cells sorted from blood. The subset is: CD45RO+ cells pooled with CCR7-negative TemRA cells. The TCR was taken from a man aged 25-45 years in good health. The chain's CDR3 is CASSLGSGLPETQYF. The CDR3, as DNA: TGTGCCAGCAGCTTAGGTAGCGGGCTACCTGAGACCCAGTACTTC.